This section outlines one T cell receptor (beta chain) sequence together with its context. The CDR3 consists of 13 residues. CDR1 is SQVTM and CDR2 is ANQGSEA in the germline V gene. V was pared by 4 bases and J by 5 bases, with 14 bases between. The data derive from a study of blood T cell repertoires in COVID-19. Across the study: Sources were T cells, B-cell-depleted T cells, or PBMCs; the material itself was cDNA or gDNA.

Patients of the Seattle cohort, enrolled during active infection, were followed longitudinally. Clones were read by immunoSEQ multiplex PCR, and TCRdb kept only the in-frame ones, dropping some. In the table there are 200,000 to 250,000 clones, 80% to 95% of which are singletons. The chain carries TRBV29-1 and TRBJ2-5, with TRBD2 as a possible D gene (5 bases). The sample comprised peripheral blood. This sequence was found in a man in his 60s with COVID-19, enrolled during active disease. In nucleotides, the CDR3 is TGCAGCGTTGCAGAGGGTACCAGGGAGACCCAGTACTTC. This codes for CSVAEGTRETQYF.